This section outlines one TCR beta chain sequence together with its context. Its recognized antigen is unknown. Base qualities are not provided; no much larger clone lies one nucleotide away. The donors belonged to the validation cohort of 90 to 150 subjects, which was separate from the roughly 700-subject first cohort. This specimen comes from a study of cytomegalovirus exposure and HLA in healthy donors (dated by TCRdb to 2016 to 2017). Concerning the study at large: A later analysis indicated that the 95 to 150 validation repertoires were generated on the platform also employed for the 666 repertoires of the first cohort. Besides the first cohort of about 730 subjects, a separate validation cohort made up of over a hundred different subjects was used. High-throughput TCR immunosequencing, statistical association of individual TCRs with disease status, and machine learning were combined to predict cytomegalovirus infection status. The study was designed to test whether signatures of past pathogen exposure could be identified by cataloging public T cell receptors.

What the research found in general, with its limitations: A few of the identified cytomegalovirus-associated TCR beta chains were confirmed in vitro to be specific for cytomegalovirus antigens. In both the original and validation cohorts, the classifier was reported to diagnose cytomegalovirus status with high specificity and sensitivity. Most TCR sequences were seen in very few donors, while some public TCRs were found in many individuals. Of the cluster scores, approximately 95% were above 0 in a later analysis, which found that TCRs clustered in the first cohort also tended to co-occur in the 95 to 150 validation repertoires. The validation cohort had no HLA typing available for a later analysis, so co-occurrence within that cohort was assessed over all 120 or so repertoires. According to the authors, the approach could potentially be generalized to other disease states and immunological phenotypes. In the study, 150 to 200 TCR beta chains were listed as associated with cytomegalovirus.

Libraries were constructed by the immunoSEQ multiplex PCR assay. Concerning the study's data processing: A statistical classification framework was built to diagnose cytomegalovirus status from the catalog of TCR beta chain sequences. TCRdb limited this immuneACCESS table to in-frame rearrangements with V and J called. A share of clones is missing; checked studies link under half to unresolved V genes, and the rest is unexplained. The V and J calls and clone size come from that table; D and trimming were worked out from the DNA. The sample records about 98,000 clones, 87% of which are singletons. Jointly, the top ten make up roughly 3.8% of the sample. CDR1 and CDR2, looked up from the germline V gene, are SGHTA and FQGNSA. The CDR3 has 15 amino acids, counting the end cysteine and phenylalanine. The read is trimmed to its CDR3 DNA, 45 bases read in frame from base 1. The trim is 5 bases for V and 2 bases for J, with a gap of 15 bases between the germline ends.

The sequence is built from TRBV7-2 and TRBJ1-1; matching of 5 bases hints at TRBD1 as the D gene. The sequence came from a woman aged 30 to 39 in good health and CMV-seronegative. The sequencing input was PBMCs. The CDR3 region reads CASSLLGGINTEAFF. The nucleotide sequence is TGTGCCAGCAGCCTCCTCGGGGGGATCAACACTGAAGCTTTCTTT.